A single T cell receptor beta chain is shown here with its context. This entry comes from a study of blood T cell repertoires in COVID-19. Study-level background: The study drew acute and convalescent COVID-19 samples from the United States, Italy and Spain.

Recruits, aged about 18 to 100 years, lived in roughly 22 US areas. Clinical history as reported by participants underpinned cohort assignment. Produced via immunoSEQ multiplex PCR; TCRdb's table is partial and in-frame only. This table has 250,000 to 350,000 clones, around 90% appearing once. Sequencing used PBMCs or T cells enriched from blood (not recorded which). This TCR was recovered from a woman aged 18-30 years with acute COVID-19.

This CDR3 is CASSSMGTSGISYEQYF. As DNA, the CDR3 is TGCGCCAGCAGCTCCATGGGGACTAGCGGGATCTCCTACGAGCAGTACTTC. The rearrangement uses TRBV5-1 and TRBJ2-7, with 13 bases lining up with TRBD2. After removal of 3 bases from V and 0 bases from J, the junction contained 6 bases not matched to a gene. This CDR3 contains 17 residues. The germline gives CDR1 SGHRS, CDR2 YFSETQ.